A single sample is the source of the 23 T cell receptor beta chains below, sequenced in a study of blood T cell repertoires in COVID-19. Sequencing was performed with immunoSEQ multiplex PCR; in TCRdb, only in-frame clones are kept and a portion is missing. The data hold fewer than 350,000 clones, with 75% to 90% observed a single time. Sequenced material: PBMCs or T cells enriched from blood (not recorded which). The source of these receptors is a woman between 35 and 50 years old who had recovered from COVID-19.

The chain is built from TRBV18 and TRBJ2-3; no reliable D call. In germline, CDR1 is KGHSH, CDR2 LQKENI. The ends were cut back, 5 bases at V and 6 bases at J, with 15 bases in the middle. The CDR3 runs to 14 residues. For the CDR3, the DNA is TGTGCCAGCTCATCAGGCCAGCTAACGGATACGCAGTATTTT. Protein sequence: CASSSGQLTDTQYF.

The J gene is TRBJ2-3, the V gene TRBV7-2; 9 nucleotides align to TRBD2. The V gene end was trimmed by 2 bases and the J gene end by 6 bases; junction bases not matched to a gene: 3. Germline CDR1 and CDR2: SGHTA and FQGNSA. The CDR3 runs to 14 residues. The CDR3 coding sequence is TGTGCCAGCAGCTTACGAGCGGGAGGCGATACGCAGTATTTT. Translation gives CASSLRAGGDTQYF.

This chain links TRBV7-9 with TRBJ2-1; 11 bases map to TRBD2. Per the germline V gene, CDR1 is SEHNR and CDR2 is FQNEAQ (reference sequence). This CDR3 region has 15 residues. The junction had 8 bases not matched to a gene; V was cut back by 5 bases and J by 8 bases. The CDR3 protein is CASSPRTSGLDEQFF. The CDR3 DNA reads TGTGCCAGCAGCCCTAGGACTAGCGGGCTAGATGAGCAGTTCTTC. The whole variable domain, filled in from reference TRBV7-9 and TRBJ2-1, reads DTGVSQNPRHKITKRGQNVTFRCDPISEHNRLYWYRQTLGQGPEFLTYFQNEAQLEKSRLLSDRFSAERPKGSFSTLEIQRTEQGDSAMYLCASSPRTSGLDEQFFGPGTRLTVL.

The chain carries TRBV19 and TRBJ1-2; D gene unclear. V lost 4 bases to trimming and J lost 8 bases, with 26 bases between them. CDR1 LNHDA and CDR2 SQIVND come from the germline V gene (reference sequence). The CDR3 loop spans 17 amino acids. CDR3 bases: TGTGCCAGTAGTACCAGCGACGTAAGGTCCCCCCCGGAGGGCTACACCTTC. It is translated as CASSTSDVRSPPEGYTF.

This clone showed up just once. This chain connects TRBV5-4 to TRBJ2-7; possible D gene TRBD2, 6 bases. This CDR3 region has 15 residues. V lost 3 bases and J 3 bases, leaving 16 bases between the germline ends. Germline-derived CDR1 and CDR2 are SGHNT and YYREEE (reference sequence). For the CDR3, the DNA is TGTGCCAGCAGCTCCCAGGGAGGCGGATACTACGAGCAGTACTTC. This encodes CASSSQGGGYYEQYF.

As for this clone: The germline gene is not matched at one end of the junction; a read error may be the cause. The chain combines TRBV3-1 (or the pseudogene TRBV3-2) with TRBJ2-7; 15 bases agree with TRBD2. Germline loops: CDR1 LGHDT, CDR2 YNNKEL (reference sequence). The CDR3 has 12 residues. Here the CDR3 reads CASSQPGTSGRF. In DNA, the CDR3 is TGTGCCAGCAGCCAACCCGGGACTAGCGGGAGGTTC.

This rearrangement joins TRBV2 to TRBJ1-1; D is possibly TRBD1 (6 bases). Germline CDR1 reads SNHLY; CDR2 reads FYNNEI. The CDR3 runs 16 residues. Trimming took 6 bases from V and 5 from J, leaving 22 bases between them. In nucleotides, the CDR3 is TGTGCCAGCAGAGACAATACAGGGTTAGTTAGGACTGAAGCTTTCTTT. Encoded protein: CASRDNTGLVRTEAFF.

CDR3 in amino acids: CASSFGVSEAFF. The DNA of the CDR3 is TGTGCCAGCAGTTTTGGAGTTTCTGAAGCTTTCTTT. This chain uses TRBV12-3 or TRBV12-4 with TRBJ1-1, with D hard to call. The CDR3 is made up of 12 amino acids. The V and J ends lost 3 bases and 6 bases respectively, with 8 bases between them.

V usage is TRBV27 and J usage is TRBJ2-7, with D possibly TRBD1 on 6 matching bases. The CDR3 extends over 13 amino acids. V lost 2 bases, J lost 6 bases, and 11 bases lay in between. Per the germline V gene, CDR1 is MNHEY and CDR2 is SMNVEV (reference sequence). CDR3 in amino acids: CASSLTGLSEQYF. DNA for the CDR3: TGTGCCAGCAGTTTAACAGGGTTGAGCGAGCAGTACTTC.

About this clone: This CDR3 is also generated by other DNA sequences in the sample. The chain recombines TRBV18 with TRBJ1-1; D is unclear. V shed 3 bases and J shed 2 bases, with 7 bases lying between them. Germline V CDR1 and CDR2: KGHSH, LQKENI. This CDR3 spans 13 amino acids. For the CDR3, the DNA is TGTGCCAGCTCACCCTTATTAAACACTGAAGCTTTCTTT. Translation gives CASSPLLNTEAFF.

The rearrangement uses TRBV5-1 and TRBJ2-2; 16 bases line up with TRBD2. CDR1 is SGHRS and CDR2 is YFSETQ in the germline V gene. The J segment lost 4 bases and the V segment lost 3 bases, leaving 6 bases of the junction unmatched. The CDR3 totals 18 residues. The CDR3 sequence: CASSSGLAGGPGTGELFF. CDR3 sequence (DNA): TGCGCCAGCAGCTCGGGACTAGCGGGAGGGCCCGGCACCGGGGAGCTGTTTTTT.

J is TRBJ1-6 and V is TRBV6-6, with D perhaps TRBD1 (6 bases). The CDR3 length is 14 residues. The germline V gene encodes CDR1 MNHNY and CDR2 SVGAGI (reference sequence). Trimming removed 6 bases from V and 9 bases from J, with 15 bases in between. CDR3 nucleotide sequence: TGTGCCAGCAGCTTGGGACAACCGGGTTCACCCCTCCACTTT. It translates to CASSLGQPGSPLHF.

The chain has TRBV7-3 and TRBJ2-1, with TRBD2 matching over 8 bases. V was clipped by 6 bases and J by 4 bases; unmatched bases: 5. Germline CDR1 SGHTA, CDR2 FQGTGA. CDR3 length equals 14 residues. The CDR3 spells CASSHSGEYNEQFF. CDR3 nucleotide sequence: TGTGCCAGCAGTCATAGCGGGGAGTACAATGAGCAGTTCTTC.

The rearrangement links TRBV7-9 to TRBJ2-7, with 7 bases aligning to TRBD1. Looked up from germline, CDR1 is SEHNR and CDR2 is FQNEAQ (reference sequence). The CDR3 extends over 14 amino acids. V lost 5 bases and J lost 3; bases outside the gene matches: 7. The CDR3 DNA reads TGTGCCAGCAGCAAACGGGGACAGAACTACGAGCAGTACTTC. Its translation is CASSKRGQNYEQYF.

The rearrangement joins TRBV3-1 (or the pseudogene TRBV3-2) to TRBJ2-7; no definite D call. V shed 0 bases and J shed 1 base, with 13 bases lying between them. The length of the CDR3 is 16 residues. The germline CDR1 and CDR2 sequences are LGHDT and YNNKEL (reference sequence). The CDR3 loop is CASSQEVWALSYEQYF. DNA of the CDR3: TGTGCCAGCAGCCAAGAAGTCTGGGCTTTATCCTACGAGCAGTACTTC.

A word on this clone: The junction departs from the called germline gene at one end, perhaps through a read error. This chain connects TRBV7-7 to TRBJ2-1; 7 nucleotides match TRBD2. CDR3 length: 15 residues. The germline V gene encodes CDR1 SSHAT and CDR2 FNYEAQ (reference sequence). The CDR3 spells CASSLGRGSYNEQFF. The DNA of the CDR3 is TGTGCTAGCAGCTTAGGGAGGGGCTCCTACAATGAGCAGTTCTTC.

This clone was seen once. The chain has TRBV4-3 and TRBJ2-1; 9 bases align to TRBD2. The CDR3 has 20 amino acids. Germline CDR1 LGHNA, CDR2 YSLEER. The V gene end was trimmed by 2 bases and the J gene end by 8 bases; junction bases not matched to a gene: 22. The CDR3 protein is CASSQKGGWASGTGWDEQFF. CDR3 nucleotides: TGCGCCAGCAGCCAAAAAGGGGGGTGGGCTAGCGGGACCGGCTGGGATGAGCAGTTCTTC.

The chain carries TRBV29-1 and TRBJ2-5; maybe TRBD2 (5 bases). This CDR3 spans 14 amino acids. V lost 0 bases, J lost 5 bases, and 13 bases lay in between. The germline CDR1 and CDR2 sequences are SQVTM and ANQGSEA. The CDR3 nucleotides are TGCAGCGTTGAAGATGAAGTCGGCGGGGAGACCCAGTACTTC. This sequence encodes CSVEDEVGGETQYF.

The J gene is TRBJ1-3, the V gene TRBV28; 10 nucleotides line up with TRBD1. Germline CDR1 and CDR2: MDHEN and SYDVKM. The CDR3 consists of 19 residues. J was trimmed by 3 bases and V by 2 bases; bases with no gene match: 13. In nucleotides, the CDR3 is TGTGCCAGCAGTTTACTTGGTTTGGGACAGGGGAATGGTGGAAACACCATATATTTT. Encoded protein: CASSLLGLGQGNGGNTIYF.

This rearrangement joins TRBV19 to TRBJ2-6; D remains unclear. This CDR3 spans 15 amino acids. From germline, CDR1 is LNHDA and CDR2 SQIVND (reference sequence). Trimming stripped 2 bases from V and 3 bases from J, with 8 bases between. The CDR3 reads CASSILPVGANVLTF. The CDR3 DNA follows: TGTGCCAGTAGTATACTCCCGGTTGGGGCCAACGTCCTGACTTTC.

This clone appeared a few times. CDR3 amino acids: CASRRTGGESNQPQHF. Here the CDR3 DNA reads TGTGCCAGCCGGCGGACAGGGGGCGAAAGCAATCAGCCCCAGCATTTT. The gene calls are TRBV5-5 and TRBJ1-5, with 11 bases aligning to TRBD1. Germline loops: CDR1 SGHKS, CDR2 YYEKEE (reference sequence). The CDR3 is 16 residues long. The junction had 7 bases not matched to a gene; V was cut back by 7 bases and J by 1 base.

This sequence joins TRBV7-3 and TRBJ2-3; D might be TRBD2 (6 bases). Germline V gene data show CDR1 as SGHTA and CDR2 as FQGTGA. The CDR3 runs to 12 residues. Trimming shortened V by 6 bases and J by 5 bases, and 9 bases separated the two germline ends. The DNA for the CDR3 is TGTGCCAGCAGTGGTAGCGGAGATACGCAGTATTTT. It is translated as CASSGSGDTQYF.

This clone has only one observation. This chain links TRBV28 with TRBJ2-5; 7 bases are shared with TRBD2. V lost 8 bases to trimming and J lost 5 bases; unmatched junction nucleotides: 26. The CDR3 has 19 residues. CDR1 is MDHEN, CDR2 SYDVKM, per germline. Here the CDR3 DNA reads TGTGCCAGCGGATTGGGATACATGGGCCGGGAGGCACATGGGGAGACCCAGTACTTC. Protein sequence: CASGLGYMGREAHGETQYF.